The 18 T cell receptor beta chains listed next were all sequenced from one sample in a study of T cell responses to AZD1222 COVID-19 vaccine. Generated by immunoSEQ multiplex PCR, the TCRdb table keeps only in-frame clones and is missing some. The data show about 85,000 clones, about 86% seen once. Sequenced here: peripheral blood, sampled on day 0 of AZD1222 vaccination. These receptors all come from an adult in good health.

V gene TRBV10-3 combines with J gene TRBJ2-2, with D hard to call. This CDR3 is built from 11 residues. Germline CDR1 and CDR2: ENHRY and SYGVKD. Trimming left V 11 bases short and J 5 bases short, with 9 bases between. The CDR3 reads CAAKGTGELFF. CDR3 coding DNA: TGTGCCGCCAAAGGAACCGGGGAGCTGTTTTTT.

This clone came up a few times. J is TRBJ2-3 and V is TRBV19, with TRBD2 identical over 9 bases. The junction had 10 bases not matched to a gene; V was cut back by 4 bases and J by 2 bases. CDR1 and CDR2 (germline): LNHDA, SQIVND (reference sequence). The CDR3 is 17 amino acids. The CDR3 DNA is TGTGCCAGTAGTAGACTCCCTAGCGGGGCCAACACAGATACGCAGTATTTT. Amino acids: CASSRLPSGANTDTQYF.

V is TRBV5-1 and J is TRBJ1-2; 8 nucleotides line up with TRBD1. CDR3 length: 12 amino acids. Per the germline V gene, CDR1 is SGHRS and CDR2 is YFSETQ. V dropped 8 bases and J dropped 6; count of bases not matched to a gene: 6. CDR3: CASRQGKDGYTF. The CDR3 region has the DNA TGCGCCAGTAGACAGGGGAAAGATGGCTACACCTTC.

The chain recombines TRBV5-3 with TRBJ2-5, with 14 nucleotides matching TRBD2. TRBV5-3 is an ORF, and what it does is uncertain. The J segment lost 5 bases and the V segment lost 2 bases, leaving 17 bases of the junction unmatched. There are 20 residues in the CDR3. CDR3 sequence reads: CARSFLRTRRLAGGRETQYF. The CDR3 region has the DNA TGTGCCAGAAGCTTCCTAAGGACCCGCCGACTAGCGGGGGGGCGGGAGACCCAGTACTTC.

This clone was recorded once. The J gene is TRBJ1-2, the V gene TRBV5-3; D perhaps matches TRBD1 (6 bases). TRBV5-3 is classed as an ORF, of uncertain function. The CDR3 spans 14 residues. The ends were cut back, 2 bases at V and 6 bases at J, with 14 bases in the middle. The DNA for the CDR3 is TGTGCCAGAAGCTTTTATACAGGGTTGGATGGCTACACCTTC. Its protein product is CARSFYTGLDGYTF.

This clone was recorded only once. DNA of the CDR3: TGTGCCAGCAGTTCGGGGCCTATAAGGGGGATTCAGTACTTC. It codes for CASSSGPIRGIQYF. V and J are TRBV28 and TRBJ2-4; weak D call: TRBD1 (6 bases). V shed 4 bases and J shed 10 bases, with 17 bases lying between them. CDR1 is MDHEN and CDR2 is SYDVKM in the germline V gene. The length of the CDR3 is 14 residues.

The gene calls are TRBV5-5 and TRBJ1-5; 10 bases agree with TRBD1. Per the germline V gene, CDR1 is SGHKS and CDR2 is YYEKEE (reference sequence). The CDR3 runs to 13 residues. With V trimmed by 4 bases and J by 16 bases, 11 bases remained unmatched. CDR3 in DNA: TGTGCCAGCAGCCCAACCGGACAGGGGGGGCTCCATTTT. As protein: CASSPTGQGGLHF.

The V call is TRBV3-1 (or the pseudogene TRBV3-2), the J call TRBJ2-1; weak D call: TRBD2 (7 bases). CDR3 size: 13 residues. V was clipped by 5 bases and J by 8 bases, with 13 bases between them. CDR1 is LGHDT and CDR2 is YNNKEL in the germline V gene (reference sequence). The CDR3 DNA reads TGTGCCAGCAGCAAGGGGGGGGCGTATGAGCAGTTCTTC. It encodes CASSKGGAYEQFF.

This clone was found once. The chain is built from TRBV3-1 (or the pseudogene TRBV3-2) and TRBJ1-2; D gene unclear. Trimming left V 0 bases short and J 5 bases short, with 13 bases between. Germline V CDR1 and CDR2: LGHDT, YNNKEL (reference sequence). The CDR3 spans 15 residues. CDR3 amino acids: CASSQEAGNPYGYTF. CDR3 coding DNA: TGTGCCAGCAGCCAAGAGGCGGGAAATCCTTATGGCTACACCTTC.

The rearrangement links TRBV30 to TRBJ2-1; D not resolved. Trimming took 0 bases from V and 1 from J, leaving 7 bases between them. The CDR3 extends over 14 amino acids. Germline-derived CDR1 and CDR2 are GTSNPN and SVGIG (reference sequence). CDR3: CAWSVKGSYNEQFF. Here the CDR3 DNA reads TGTGCCTGGAGTGTGAAGGGTTCCTACAATGAGCAGTTCTTC. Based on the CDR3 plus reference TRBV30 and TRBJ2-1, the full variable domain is SQTIHQWPATLVQPVGSPLSLECTVEGTSNPNLYWYRQAAGRGLQLLFYSVGIGQISSEVPQNLSASRPQDRQFILSSKKLLLSDSGFYLCAWSVKGSYNEQFFGPGTRLTVL.

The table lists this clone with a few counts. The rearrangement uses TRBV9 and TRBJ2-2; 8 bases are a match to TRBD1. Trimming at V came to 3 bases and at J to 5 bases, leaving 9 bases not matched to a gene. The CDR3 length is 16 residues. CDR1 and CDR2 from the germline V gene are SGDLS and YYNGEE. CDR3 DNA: TGTGCCAGCAGCGCCCTGACAGGGGAAGGGACCGGGGAGCTGTTTTTT. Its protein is CASSALTGEGTGELFF.

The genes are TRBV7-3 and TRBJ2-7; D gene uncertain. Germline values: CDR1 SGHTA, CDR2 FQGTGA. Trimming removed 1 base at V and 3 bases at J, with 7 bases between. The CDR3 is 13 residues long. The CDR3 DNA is TGTGCCAGCAGCTTAAGTACAGACTACGAGCAGTACTTC. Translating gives CASSLSTDYEQYF.

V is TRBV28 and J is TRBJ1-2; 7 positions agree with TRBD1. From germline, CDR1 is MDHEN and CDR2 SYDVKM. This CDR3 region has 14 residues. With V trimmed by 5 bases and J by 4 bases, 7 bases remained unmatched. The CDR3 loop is CASSLTGASYGYTF. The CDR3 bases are TGTGCCAGCAGTCTCACAGGGGCCAGCTATGGCTACACCTTC.

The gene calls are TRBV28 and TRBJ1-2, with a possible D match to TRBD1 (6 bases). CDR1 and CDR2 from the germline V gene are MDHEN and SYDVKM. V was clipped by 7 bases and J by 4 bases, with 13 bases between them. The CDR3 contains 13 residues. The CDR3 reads CASTQGHPYGYTF. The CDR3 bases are TGTGCCAGCACCCAGGGACATCCCTATGGCTACACCTTC.

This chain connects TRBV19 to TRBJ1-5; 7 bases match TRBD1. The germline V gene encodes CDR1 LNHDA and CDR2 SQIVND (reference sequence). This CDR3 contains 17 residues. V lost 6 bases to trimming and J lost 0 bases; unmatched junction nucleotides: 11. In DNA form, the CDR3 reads TGTGCCAGTAGCCTTGACAGGGCTGCGAATAGCAATCAGCCCCAGCATTTT. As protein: CASSLDRAANSNQPQHF.

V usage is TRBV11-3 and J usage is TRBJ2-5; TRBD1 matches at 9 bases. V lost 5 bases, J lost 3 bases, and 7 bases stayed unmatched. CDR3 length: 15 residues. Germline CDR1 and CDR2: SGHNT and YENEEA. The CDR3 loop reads CASSAHRDREETQYF. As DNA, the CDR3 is TGTGCCAGCAGCGCACACAGGGACAGGGAAGAGACCCAGTACTTC.

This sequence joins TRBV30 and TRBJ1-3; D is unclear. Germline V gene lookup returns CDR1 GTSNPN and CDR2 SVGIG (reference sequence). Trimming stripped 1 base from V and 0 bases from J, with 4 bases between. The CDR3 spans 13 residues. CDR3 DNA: TGTGCCTGGAGTGGCAGCTCTGGAAACACCATATATTTT. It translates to CAWSGSSGNTIYF.

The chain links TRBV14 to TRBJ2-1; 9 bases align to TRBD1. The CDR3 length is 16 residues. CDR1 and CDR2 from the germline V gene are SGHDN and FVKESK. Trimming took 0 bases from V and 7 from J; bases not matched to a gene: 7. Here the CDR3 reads CASSQEGTGNLNEQFF. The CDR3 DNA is TGTGCCAGCAGCCAAGAGGGGACAGGGAATCTTAATGAGCAGTTCTTC.